Shown below are 31 T cell receptor beta chains from a single sample sequenced in a study of cytotoxic CD8 clonotypes in ibrutinib-treated CLL. Produced via immunoSEQ multiplex PCR; TCRdb's table is partial and in-frame only. The sample contains approximately 190,000 clones, 60% to 80% of which appear only once. The sequencing here drew on PBMCs, taken after 12 months of ibrutinib treatment. The receptors come from a human donor with chronic lymphocytic leukemia.

The chain employs TRBV18 and TRBJ2-3; D may be TRBD1 (5 bases). V lost 6 bases, J lost 0 bases, and 13 bases lay in between. This CDR3 region has 15 residues. Germline CDR1 and CDR2: KGHSH and LQKENI. The CDR3 loop reads CASSLQEASTDTQYF. The CDR3 DNA follows: TGTGCCAGCTCCCTACAGGAAGCTAGCACAGATACGCAGTATTTT.

This CDR3 reads CASSYTAGYEQYF. CDR3 coding DNA: TGTGCCAGCAGTTACACTGCGGGCTACGAGCAGTACTTC. The chain links TRBV6-6 to TRBJ2-7; perhaps TRBD2 as D (5 bases). Germline loops: CDR1 MNHNY, CDR2 SVGAGI (reference sequence). The germline V and J ends were trimmed by 2 bases and 3 bases, with 8 bases remaining between them. The CDR3 runs 13 residues.

The chain employs TRBV5-3 and TRBJ2-3; the D is unclear. TRBV5-3 is an open reading frame whose function is uncertain. This CDR3 contains 15 residues. Trimming took off 0 bases at V and 6 bases at J, with 14 bases between the two ends. CDR3 residues: CARSLAPTLVDTQYF. The CDR3, as DNA: TGTGCCAGAAGCTTGGCCCCTACGTTGGTGGATACGCAGTATTTT.

V usage is TRBV7-6 and J usage is TRBJ2-5, with D perhaps matching TRBD2 (5 bases). CDR3 length equals 21 residues. Deletions cut 7 bases from V and 4 bases from J, with 37 bases between. CDR1 SGHVS and CDR2 FNYEAQ come from the germline V gene. The CDR3 sequence is CASTQTRTPGFTNNLLETQYF. The DNA for the CDR3 is TGTGCCAGCACCCAAACAAGAACGCCGGGATTCACTAATAACTTATTAGAGACCCAGTACTTC.

V is TRBV20-1 and J is TRBJ1-2, with a tentative D call TRBD1 (5 bases). Trimming removed 1 base at V and 13 bases at J, with 10 bases between. The CDR3 totals 10 residues. The germline V gene has CDR1 DFQATT and CDR2 SNEGSKA (reference sequence). The CDR3 DNA follows: TGCAGTGCTAGAGTACAGGAGCGCACCTTC. Residues: CSARVQERTF.

The chain employs TRBV7-8 and TRBJ1-1, with a tentative D call TRBD1 (5 bases). Trimming took off 5 bases at V and 4 bases at J, with 14 bases between the two ends. Germline V CDR1 and CDR2: SGHVS, FQNEAQ. The CDR3 has 14 amino acids. In nucleotides, the CDR3 is TGTGCCAGCAGCCCTCAGGGTGGTACCACTGAAGCTTTCTTT. This translates into CASSPQGGTTEAFF.

The rearrangement uses TRBV2 and TRBJ1-1; D may be TRBD1 (6 bases). CDR1 is SNHLY, CDR2 FYNNEI, per germline. Trimming removed 4 bases at V and 0 bases at J, with 15 bases between. The CDR3 consists of 16 residues. The CDR3, as DNA: TGTGCCAGCAGTGGACAGGCACACCGTCTGAACACTGAAGCTTTCTTT. Protein: CASSGQAHRLNTEAFF. Looking up the rest from reference TRBV2 and TRBJ1-1 gives the full variable domain: EPEVTQTPSHQVTQMGQEVILRCVPISNHLYFYWYRQILGQKVEFLVSFYNNEISEKSEIFDDQFSVERPDGSNFTLKIRSTKLEDSAMYFCASSGQAHRLNTEAFFGQGTRLTVV.

The V and J genes are TRBV7-3 and TRBJ2-7, with TRBD2 matching 7 bases. Trimming took 1 base from V and 5 from J; bases not matched to a gene: 8. The germline V gene encodes CDR1 SGHTA and CDR2 FQGTGA. CDR3 length equals 15 residues. The CDR3 nucleotides are TGTGCCAGCAGCTTAAGGAGCGGGAAGGGCGACGAGCAGTACTTC. Its protein product is CASSLRSGKGDEQYF.

This chain connects TRBV12-5 to TRBJ2-3, with 8 bases fitting TRBD2. With 2 bases clipped from V and 4 bases from J, the junction kept 8 bases outside the gene matches. Germline CDR1 is LGHNT and CDR2 is FRNRAP. The CDR3 covers 16 residues. The chain's CDR3 is CASGLSPAGDPDTQYF. The CDR3 DNA reads as TGTGCTAGTGGTTTGTCCCCAGCGGGGGACCCAGATACGCAGTATTTT.

The chain joins TRBV5-1 to TRBJ2-1; the D is unclear. Trimming took 0 bases from V and 3 from J, leaving 7 bases between them. CDR1 and CDR2 from the germline V gene are SGHRS and YFSETQ. The CDR3 contains 14 residues. The CDR3 DNA reads TGCGCCAGCAGCTTGGAGGTGAGCTACAATGAGCAGTTCTTC. It codes for CASSLEVSYNEQFF.

This clone was seen a handful of times. The chain couples TRBV9 to TRBJ1-1; 7 nucleotides align to TRBD1. Germline V CDR1 and CDR2: SGDLS, YYNGEE. Trimming at V came to 4 bases and at J to 11 bases, leaving 11 bases not matched to a gene. This CDR3 region has 13 residues. This CDR3 is CASSPRTGEWAFF. CDR3 coding DNA: TGTGCCAGCAGCCCCCGGACAGGCGAGTGGGCTTTCTTT.

CDR3 sequence reads: CASSYGAMSSYEQYF. The CDR3 bases are TGTGCCAGCAGTTACGGTGCAATGAGCTCCTACGAGCAGTACTTC. The chain is built from TRBV6-6 and TRBJ2-7; the D is unclear. V lost 2 bases to trimming and J lost 0 bases, with 11 bases between them. The CDR3 runs 15 residues. Germline V CDR1 and CDR2: MNHNY, SVGAGI (reference sequence).

V is TRBV7-6 and J is TRBJ2-1; TRBD1 or TRBD2 may be the D gene (5 bases each). This CDR3 has 15 residues. From germline, CDR1 is SGHVS and CDR2 FNYEAQ. V was clipped by 5 bases and J by 2 bases, with 13 bases between them. CDR3 protein: CASSPARDAYNEQFF. CDR3 nucleotide sequence: TGTGCCAGCAGCCCCGCAAGGGACGCCTACAATGAGCAGTTCTTC. The complete variable domain, with remaining parts taken from reference TRBV7-6 and TRBJ2-1, reads GAGVSQSPRYKVTKRGQDVALRCDPISGHVSLYWYRQALGQGPEFLTYFNYEAQQDKSGLPNDRFSAERPEGSISTLTIQRTEQRDSAMYRCASSPARDAYNEQFFGPGTRLTVL.

V and J are TRBV12-5 and TRBJ1-4, with no clear D. Germline V gives CDR1 LGHNT, CDR2 FRNRAP. CDR3 length: 17 residues. Trimming removed 0 bases from V and 10 bases from J, with 21 bases in between. The CDR3 is CASGLVRSAGRKGKLFF. The CDR3 DNA reads TGTGCTAGTGGTTTGGTACGCAGTGCGGGGAGAAAGGGAAAACTGTTTTTT.

This clone was picked up one time. This sequence joins TRBV4-1 and TRBJ2-5; TRBD2 agrees at 10 bases. Germline trimming cut 1 base from V and 3 bases from J; bases unmatched to any gene: 5. In germline, CDR1 is MGHRA, CDR2 YSYEKL. The CDR3 covers 16 residues. DNA of the CDR3: TGCGCCAGCAGCCAAGGCAGAGGACTAGCGGAAGAGACCCAGTACTTC. It is translated as CASSQGRGLAEETQYF.

CDR3 sequence (DNA): TGTGCCAGCAGCTTTGCAGGGGAGGCGACAGGGAGAGGCAATTCACCCCTCCACTTT. Translation: CASSFAGEATGRGNSPLHF. This rearrangement joins TRBV13 to TRBJ1-6; 7 positions agree with TRBD1. The length of the CDR3 is 19 residues. Germline trimming cut 3 bases from V and 7 bases from J; bases unmatched to any gene: 18. Germline-derived CDR1 and CDR2 are PRHDT and FYEKMQ (reference sequence).

The gene calls are TRBV7-2 and TRBJ1-2; D is ambiguous. V gave up 4 bases and J gave up 6 bases, with 18 bases separating them. This CDR3 comprises 15 residues. Germline-derived CDR1 and CDR2 are SGHTA and FQGNSA. This CDR3 is CASSSPVAGSNGYTF. CDR3 coding DNA: TGTGCCAGCAGCTCACCGGTGGCGGGTAGCAATGGCTACACCTTC.

The chain links TRBV21-1 to TRBJ2-3; the table's TRBD2 call for D was not verified on the DNA. TRBV21-1 is a recognized pseudogene. The CDR3 loop spans 16 amino acids. CDR3 in amino acids: CASIKTSGRLTDTQYF. CDR3 bases: TGTGCCAGCATCAAGACTAGCGGGAGGCTCACAGATACGCAGTATTTT.

This clone appeared many times. The genes are TRBV9 and TRBJ2-5; TRBD1 or TRBD2 may be the D gene (6 bases each). The ends were cut back, 3 bases at V and 1 base at J, with 16 bases in the middle. This CDR3 is built from 16 residues. Germline V CDR1 and CDR2: SGDLS, YYNGEE. CDR3 nucleotide sequence: TGTGCCAGCAGCGCCGAGGGGGGTCCAACCCAAGAGACCCAGTACTTC. It codes for CASSAEGGPTQETQYF.

This clone was detected only once. The chain combines TRBV11-1 with TRBJ1-6; 9 bases match TRBD1. The CDR3 sequence is 16 residues long. V trimming: 6 bases; J trimming: 5 bases; junction bases outside the gene matches: 8. Germline V gene lookup returns CDR1 SGHAT and CDR2 FQDESV (reference sequence). CDR3 sequence: CASRIGDRVNNSPLHF. The DNA of the CDR3 is TGTGCCAGCAGGATTGGGGACAGGGTCAATAATTCACCCCTCCACTTT.

This clone was seen only once. The chain is built from TRBV19 and TRBJ1-3; no firm D call. The germline V gene has CDR1 LNHDA and CDR2 SQIVND (reference sequence). Trimming pared 2 bases from V and 5 bases from J, leaving 4 bases between. CDR3 length: 12 amino acids. CDR3 sequence: CASSIMRNTIYF. The CDR3 bases are TGTGCCAGTAGTATAATGAGAAACACCATATATTTT.

The V call is TRBV7-9, the J call TRBJ1-2; D is possibly TRBD1 (5 bases). The CDR3 is made up of 15 amino acids. Germline assignment: CDR1 SEHNR and CDR2 FQNEAQ (reference sequence). Deletions cut 1 base from V and 7 bases from J, with 16 bases between. For the CDR3, the DNA is TGTGCCAGCAGCTTAGGAGGCGGGGCGACTCGTGGCTACACCTTC. It translates to CASSLGGGATRGYTF.

The chain is built from TRBV29-1 and TRBJ2-7; D uncertain. The V end lost 0 bases, the J end lost 5 bases, and 17 bases lay between the germline ends. Looked up from germline, CDR1 is SQVTM and CDR2 is ANQGSEA. The CDR3 covers 15 residues. The CDR3 bases are TGCAGCGTTGAAGATTATGTGGGAATCGTTAACGAGCAGTACTTC. This translates into CSVEDYVGIVNEQYF.

A few counts support this clone. V gene TRBV5-1 combines with J gene TRBJ2-5; possibly TRBD1 or TRBD2 for D (6 bases each). This CDR3 has 13 residues. From germline, CDR1 is SGHRS and CDR2 YFSETQ. The V gene lost 6 bases and the J gene lost 1 base, with 10 bases spanning the gap. The CDR3 nucleotides are TGCGCCAGCACGGGGGACACCCAAGAGACCCAGTACTTC. This translates into CASTGDTQETQYF.

The gene calls are TRBV5-6 and TRBJ1-5, with D tentatively TRBD1 (5 bases). The CDR3 extends over 13 amino acids. Germline CDR1 is SGHDT and CDR2 is YYEEEE. V lost 4 bases and J lost 8, with 13 bases in between. For the CDR3, the DNA is TGTGCCAGCAGCCCGTGGGGGTCCGAGCCCCAGCATTTT. It is translated as CASSPWGSEPQHF.

At least ten counts were recorded for this clone. The chain recombines TRBV27 with TRBJ1-1; 8 nucleotides match TRBD1. J gave up 1 base and V 8 bases, and 12 bases lay outside the gene matches. Germline lookup yields CDR1 MNHEY and CDR2 SMNVEV (reference sequence). This CDR3 region has 16 residues. The chain's CDR3 is CASVPYGQGENTEAFF. The CDR3, as DNA: TGTGCCAGCGTTCCCTACGGACAGGGTGAGAACACTGAAGCTTTCTTT.

The sample holds one count of this clone. The chain couples TRBV7-2 to TRBJ1-1, with D possibly matching TRBD1 (5 bases). V gave up 2 bases and J gave up 2 bases, with 6 bases separating them. Germline V gene data show CDR1 as SGHTA and CDR2 as FQGNSA. The CDR3 sequence is 13 residues long. The CDR3 DNA follows: TGTGCCAGCAGCTTAAGGGGAAACACTGAAGCTTTCTTT. Translation: CASSLRGNTEAFF.

The chain joins TRBV7-9 to TRBJ2-7; D remains unclear. CDR3 length equals 14 residues. Trimming took 3 bases from V and 2 from J, leaving 11 bases between them. Germline CDR1 is SEHNR and CDR2 is FQNEAQ (reference sequence). CDR3 in amino acids: CASSLSLLPYEQYF. The CDR3 coding sequence is TGTGCCAGCAGCTTGTCACTATTGCCCTACGAGCAGTACTTC. The variable domain in full, with the rest retrieved from reference TRBV7-9 and TRBJ2-7, is DTGVSQNPRHKITKRGQNVTFRCDPISEHNRLYWYRQTLGQGPEFLTYFQNEAQLEKSRLLSDRFSAERPKGSFSTLEIQRTEQGDSAMYLCASSLSLLPYEQYFGPGTRLTVT.

The sample holds many counts of this clone. V and J are TRBV30 and TRBJ1-2; D unresolved. Trimming stripped 2 bases from V and 3 bases from J, with 16 bases between. CDR1 GTSNPN and CDR2 SVGIG come from the germline V gene (reference sequence). The CDR3 loop spans 15 amino acids. CDR3 region: CAWSNWVKPDYGYTF. Written as DNA, the CDR3 is TGTGCCTGGAGTAACTGGGTAAAACCCGACTATGGCTACACCTTC.

This chain connects TRBV6-6 to TRBJ1-6; possible D gene TRBD1, 5 bases. CDR1 is MNHNY and CDR2 is SVGAGI in the germline V gene (reference sequence). The CDR3 loop spans 15 amino acids. V lost 0 bases and J 7 bases, leaving 10 bases between the germline ends. The CDR3 sequence is CASSYSDSINSPLHF. The CDR3 DNA is TGTGCCAGCAGTTACTCAGACAGTATCAATTCACCCCTCCACTTT.

The CDR3 region has the DNA TGTGCCTGGAGTGGAAGGGTATCCCTTCCCCCCTACAATGAGCAGTTCTTC. As protein: CAWSGRVSLPPYNEQFF. V is TRBV30 and J is TRBJ2-1; D is ambiguous. This CDR3 contains 17 residues. In germline, CDR1 is GTSNPN, CDR2 SVGIG (reference sequence). V lost 1 base, J lost 2 bases, and 18 bases lay in between.